The 13 T cell receptor beta chains in this list originate from one sample, sequenced in a study of OX40 agonist ivuxolimab in advanced cancers. Data came from immunoSEQ multiplex PCR; TCRdb stores just in-frame clones and leaves some out. This table has tens of thousands of clones, about 90% appearing once. Sample: CD4+ or CD8+ T cells sorted from blood, taken in a trial of the OX40 agonist ivuxolimab. The receptor set was obtained from an adult with an advanced solid tumor such as melanoma, head and neck, liver or kidney cancer.

V and J are TRBV7-2 and TRBJ2-7; D call uncertain. The CDR3 totals 12 residues. With 5 bases removed from V and 2 bases from J, the gap between germline ends came to 7 bases. Germline CDR1 is SGHTA and CDR2 is FQGNSA. CDR3 coding DNA: TGTGCCAGCAGCCAAGGCGCCTACGAGCAGTACTTC. Its translation is CASSQGAYEQYF.

The chain couples TRBV19 to TRBJ2-5, with D perhaps being TRBD1 or TRBD2 (6 bases each). CDR1 and CDR2 from the germline V gene are LNHDA and SQIVND (reference sequence). CDR3 length: 11 residues. Trimming shortened V by 10 bases and J by 5 bases, and 11 bases separated the two germline ends. CDR3 in amino acids: CAIQGRETQYF. The CDR3 coding sequence is TGTGCCATCCAGGGGAGGGAGACCCAGTACTTC.

This clone has a single count. The chain couples TRBV4-3 to TRBJ2-1, with 14 bases fitting TRBD2. The germline CDR1 and CDR2 sequences are LGHNA and YSLEER. The CDR3 extends over 16 amino acids. The J segment lost 10 bases and the V segment lost 4 bases, leaving 9 bases of the junction unmatched. The DNA for the CDR3 is TGCGCCAGCAGCCGACCGGGACTAGCGGGAGTCGACGAGCAGTTCTTC. Protein product: CASSRPGLAGVDEQFF.

The chain joins TRBV2 to TRBJ2-3; D not resolved. Germline values: CDR1 SNHLY, CDR2 FYNNEI. Between the trimmed V and J ends, which lost 6 bases and 6 bases, there was a span of 13 bases. The CDR3 contains 13 residues. The CDR3 region has the DNA TGTGCCAGCAGGCGCGACTTAACGGATACGCAGTATTTT. It yields the protein CASRRDLTDTQYF.

V is TRBV7-6 and J is TRBJ1-1; the D is unclear. The V gene's germline CDR1 is SGHVS and CDR2 FNYEAQ. CDR3 length: 14 amino acids. V lost 1 base and J 1 base, leaving 7 bases between the germline ends. The CDR3 coding sequence is TGTGCCAGCAGCTTAGTTTCAGGGAACACTGAAGCTTTCTTT. Translation: CASSLVSGNTEAFF.

The gene calls are TRBV7-2 and TRBJ2-3; no clear D. This CDR3 is built from 13 residues. Trimming removed 2 bases at V and 2 bases at J, with 5 bases between. Per germline, CDR1 SGHTA and CDR2 FQGNSA. The CDR3 loop reads CASSLRNTDTQYF. The CDR3 coding sequence is TGTGCCAGCAGCTTACGGAACACAGATACGCAGTATTTT. The whole variable domain, filled in from reference TRBV7-2 and TRBJ2-3, reads GAGVSQSPSNKVTEKGKDVELRCDPISGHTALYWYRQSLGQGLEFLIYFQGNSAPDKSGLPSDRFSAERTGGSVSTLTIQRTQQEDSAVYLCASSLRNTDTQYFGPGTRLTVL.

The chain joins TRBV7-2 to TRBJ2-7, with D possibly called TRBD1 or TRBD2 (5 bases each). The CDR3 extends over 17 amino acids. Germline values: CDR1 SGHTA, CDR2 FQGNSA. Trimming stripped 5 bases from V and 1 base from J, with 21 bases between. CDR3 sequence reads: CASSQSGWDVPSYEQYF. CDR3 bases: TGTGCCAGCAGCCAGAGCGGATGGGACGTACCGTCCTACGAGCAGTACTTC.

The chain has TRBV28 and TRBJ1-4; a possible D gene is TRBD1 (5 bases). This CDR3 is built from 11 residues. Germline CDR1 and CDR2: MDHEN and SYDVKM. The CDR3 spells CAVEKGEKLFF. The CDR3 DNA is TGTGCTGTTGAGAAGGGGGAAAAACTGTTTTTT.

The genes are TRBV5-1 and TRBJ2-1; possibly TRBD1 or TRBD2 for D (6 bases each). Germline CDR1 reads SGHRS; CDR2 reads YFSETQ. The CDR3 runs to 16 residues. The ends were cut back, 6 bases at V and 4 bases at J, with 20 bases in the middle. CDR3 protein: CASMELTGGGYNEQFF. CDR3 DNA sequence: TGCGCCAGCATGGAACTTACAGGAGGGGGTTACAATGAGCAGTTCTTC.

This clone was counted a single time. The chain links TRBV28 to TRBJ1-4, with TRBD1 as a possible D gene (6 bases). Trimming took 4 bases from V and 8 from J, leaving 14 bases between them. The length of the CDR3 is 14 residues. Germline V gene sequence: CDR1 MDHEN, CDR2 SYDVKM. CDR3 sequence reads: CASSYRARGEKLFF. CDR3 nucleotide sequence: TGTGCCAGCAGTTACAGGGCCCGGGGGGAAAAACTGTTTTTT.

The V and J genes are TRBV6-1 and TRBJ2-7; D is ambiguous. The germline V and J ends were trimmed by 4 bases and 3 bases, with 10 bases remaining between them. The germline V gene has CDR1 MNHNS and CDR2 SASEGT. The CDR3 covers 13 residues. This CDR3 is CASSGGVIYEQYF. CDR3 DNA sequence: TGTGCCAGCAGTGGTGGGGTCATCTACGAGCAGTACTTC.

The V and J genes are TRBV7-2 and TRBJ1-1; D unclear. CDR3 length: 14 residues. V lost 3 bases to trimming and J lost 0 bases, with 8 bases between them. Germline CDR1 and CDR2: SGHTA and FQGNSA. In DNA form, the CDR3 reads TGTGCCAGCAGCTTTATTACCCTGAACACTGAAGCTTTCTTT. It codes for CASSFITLNTEAFF.

The CDR3 is CASRPTSGANVLTF. CDR3 in DNA: TGTGCCAGCAGACCCACGTCTGGGGCCAACGTCCTGACTTTC. This chain uses TRBV7-9 with TRBJ2-6; no definite D call. This CDR3 is 14 amino acids long. CDR1 and CDR2 (germline): SEHNR, FQNEAQ (reference sequence). Trimming took off 6 bases at V and 1 base at J, with 7 bases between the two ends.